This record looks at one T cell receptor beta chain sequence and its context. The CDR3 sequence is 16 residues long. Trimming at V came to 0 bases and at J to 7 bases, leaving 8 bases not matched to a gene. CDR1 and CDR2 from the germline V gene are SGDLS and YYNGEE. Original methodology: It was from reference gene primer amplification that nucleated cell counts were estimated. Sequencing was performed with immunoSEQ multiplex PCR; in TCRdb, only in-frame clones are kept and a portion is missing. For V, J and clone size, that table is used; D and trimming come from the DNA. The sample lists 330,000 or so clones; 88% were seen once. Participant-reported clinical history was the basis for cohort assignment. The study recruited exposed participants who had met a COVID-19 case within 2 weeks before entry. This entry is derived from a study of blood T cell repertoires in COVID-19. Overall study: T cells, B-cell-depleted T cells, or PBMCs supplied cDNA or gDNA.

This TCR was sampled from a woman aged 25 to 45 who had been exposed to COVID-19. The sequencing sample was made of PBMCs or T cells enriched from blood (not recorded which). This chain connects TRBV9 to TRBJ2-1; 9 nucleotides agree with TRBD2. The CDR3 DNA follows: TGTGCCAGCAGCGTAGGAAGTAGCGGGAGTTGGAATGAGCAGTTCTTC. Translated, it gives CASSVGSSGSWNEQFF.